This T cell receptor beta chain is from a study of cytomegalovirus exposure and HLA in healthy donors. The PCR used 60 Vbeta and 13 Jbeta primers. Only in-frame clones appear in the TCRdb table, and some are missing; sequencing was by immunoSEQ multiplex PCR. The profile shows about 120,000 clones, 80% to 85% of them singletons. The study's findings and limits: Among TCR beta chains, those listed as cytomegalovirus-associated numbered under 200. 87-base-pair reads could not separate some V segments, including TRBV6-2 and TRBV6-3. In an earlier analysis, about 87% or about 30%: the productive usage of most TCR beta V segments.

Details on this clone: Its antigen is not identified.

The CDR3 is 15 amino acids. The germline V gene encodes CDR1 SGHAT and CDR2 FQNNGV. V lost 5 bases and J lost 1; bases outside the gene matches: 1. The chain recombines TRBV11-2 with TRBJ2-5, with 13 bases identical to TRBD2. The sequencing sample was made of PBMCs. The receptor was derived from a man between 25 and 39 years old in good health and CMV-seronegative. Here the CDR3 reads CASSRTSGGQETQYF. CDR3 sequence (DNA): TGTGCCAGCAGCCGGACTAGCGGGGGCCAAGAGACCCAGTACTTC. Full variable domain (rest looked up from reference TRBV11-2 and TRBJ2-5): EAGVAQSPRYKIIEKRQSVAFWCNPISGHATLYWYQQILGQGPKLLIQFQNNGVVDDSQLPKDRFSAERLKGVDSTLKIQPAKLEDSAVYLCASSRTSGGQETQYFGPGTRLLVL.